This T cell receptor (beta chain) was profiled in a study of T-cell reconstitution after alpha-beta-depleted transplantation in children. Notes on the study in general: When one year had passed after transplant, most T-cell counts and diversity came from newly produced T cells. The origin of alpha-beta T cells about two months after transplant was reportedly several hundred expanded graft clones.

Unmatched junction bases numbered 13, after V lost 2 bases and J lost 12 bases. Per the germline V gene, CDR1 is GTSNPN and CDR2 is SVGIG (reference sequence). CDR3 length equals 14 residues. A remark on this clonotype: Its target is not known.

Unique molecular identifiers were built into the TCRbeta library. Each CDR3 protein gets one entry after TCRdb re-called the PCR reads with MiXCR. The sample lists under 300,000 distinct CDR3 sequences, approximately 10% occurring once. V is TRBV30 and J is TRBJ2-1; 7 nucleotides align to TRBD2. The clonotype was recovered from a male patient aged 2-10 years who had a stem cell transplant for chronic granulomatous disease, so the T cells may come from the graft donor. The sample was peripheral blood, taken 180 days after TCRalphabeta/CD19-depleted stem cell transplant. The CDR3 loop is CAWSPWRGLVLQFF. CDR3 in DNA: TGTGCCTGGAGTCCCTGGCGTGGACTAGTGTTGCAGTTCTTC.